This TCR beta chain was recovered during a study of PD-1 blockade in classical Hodgkin lymphoma. General observations from the study: It was CD4+ TCR diversity, not CD8+, that rose significantly by C4D1.

Trimming left V 2 bases short and J 5 bases short, with 10 bases between. This CDR3 is built from 15 residues. Germline V gives CDR1 SGHTA, CDR2 FQGNSA. Repertoires were generated with immunoSEQ multiplex PCR, while TCRdb's copy carries only in-frame clones and drops some. The sample lists about 21,000 clones; 80% were seen once. Sample time point: cycle 4 day 1 (C4D1), after more than 5 weeks of nivolumab. There was relapse after autologous stem cell transplantation in every patient, and there was variation in brentuximab vedotin exposure. Best outcomes ranged across complete response, partial response and progressive disease. This clone has a handful of counts. Its specificity is not known.

The V gene is TRBV7-2, the J gene TRBJ1-6; D not resolved. The origin of this receptor is a human donor with classical Hodgkin lymphoma. The source was peripheral blood mononuclear cells (PBMCs), collected before the fourth cycle of nivolumab. CDR3 amino acids: CASSLIGLNNSPLHF. CDR3 nucleotide sequence: TGTGCCAGCAGCTTAATAGGTCTAAATAATTCACCCCTCCACTTT.